The T cell receptor beta chain described here comes from a study of graft-versus-host responses after intestinal transplantation listed by TCRdb under 2021. For context, the study as a whole: The transplants that recipients got were multivisceral, liver-intestinal, or isolated intestinal. Anti-thymocyte globulin induction was given to all recipients, followed by maintenance tacrolimus and steroids for approximately three years. Donor T cell macrochimerism was defined as a peak of at least 4% donor T cells among recipient peripheral blood mononuclear cells. To identify alloreactive clones, pre-transplant mixed lymphocyte reaction products were sequenced and compared with unstimulated pre-transplant donor and recipient T cells. After intestinal transplantation, graft-versus-host and host-versus-graft alloreactive T cell clones in the graft, circulation and bone marrow were tracked using bulk TCR-beta CDR3 sequencing. The cohort enrolled some 24 intestinal transplant recipients, one of whom was a retransplant, and a few patients without pretransplant specimens were excluded. Rather than being sequenced by the commercial service, samples from a few later patients were sequenced in-house on an Illumina MiSeq and processed with MiXCR. Points the paper makes about the study in general: Conclusions were limited by the relatively low number and heterogeneity of intestinal transplant patients. Peak levels of circulating GvH clones were associated with declines in HvG clones early after transplant. GvH clones were detected in recipient bone marrow, and some of these GvH clones were observed earlier in ileal mucosa or blood, consistent with an intestinal mucosal origin. High GvH to HvG T cell clonal ratios were observed in the allografts of patients with donor T cell macrochimerism.

Receptor libraries were prepared by the immunoSEQ multiplex PCR assay. For most patients, genomic DNA was isolated with the Qiagen DNeasy Blood and Tissue Kit and shipped frozen to Adaptive Biotechnologies for TCR sequencing. For most patients, high-throughput TCR-beta CDR3 sequencing of genomic DNA was performed by Adaptive Biotechnologies. The paper's data handling went like this. TCR sequencing data for around 19 patients were retrieved from Adaptive's ImmunoSEQ software; a few other patients were processed with MiXCR and VDJtools. CD4 versus CD8 sorting errors were corrected by removing sequences found in both subsets at a frequency ratio below 5:1. CDR3 nucleotide sequences shared between donor and recipient were removed because the origin of such sequences could not be assigned. At least 2-fold expansion over unstimulated cells and a minimum CFSE-low frequency of 0.002% (template counts) or 0.001% (read counts) were required for clones to be classified as alloreactive. Clones were considered mappable if detected in sequenced pre-transplant spleen, lymph node, or MLR CFSE-low populations of the donor or recipient. Cumulative frequency of alloreactive clones was calculated as a percentage of all sequences weighted by copy number. TCRdb retrieved this table from immuneACCESS and kept in-frame rearrangements only. Not all clones are present; in checked studies, unresolved V genes account for under half, and no reason is known for the remainder. V and J calls and clone size are those listed in that table; D and trimming were worked out from the DNA. This sample holds tens of thousands of clones; about four fifths were observed only once. The ten largest make up roughly a sixth of the sample.

The V end loses 7 bases and the J end loses 4 bases, and a stretch of 16 bases separates them. Including the terminal cysteine and phenylalanine, the CDR3 comprises 14 residues. The CDR3 DNA has 42 bases and is translated from base 1. From the germline V gene, CDR1 is MNHEY and CDR2 is SVGAGI. The intended sense of this specimen's time point label: cells obtained before transplantation from donor or recipient. CD3+CD4+ and CD3+CD8+ populations were FACS-sorted from unstimulated pre-transplant donor and recipient cells taken from spleen or lymph nodes. On this clone: Its recognized antigen is unknown. No per-base quality is available; no much larger clone lies one base away.

This chain is built from TRBV6-5 and TRBJ2-5, with the D segment identity uncertain. The TCR sequence derives from a human donor who received an intestinal transplant. This sample comprised unstimulated CD8+ T cells sorted from spleen or lymph node cells, obtained before intestinal transplant. The encoded CDR3 is CASNGPSERETQYF. The nucleotide sequence is given as TGTGCCAGCAATGGTCCCTCAGAAAGAGAGACCCAGTACTTC.